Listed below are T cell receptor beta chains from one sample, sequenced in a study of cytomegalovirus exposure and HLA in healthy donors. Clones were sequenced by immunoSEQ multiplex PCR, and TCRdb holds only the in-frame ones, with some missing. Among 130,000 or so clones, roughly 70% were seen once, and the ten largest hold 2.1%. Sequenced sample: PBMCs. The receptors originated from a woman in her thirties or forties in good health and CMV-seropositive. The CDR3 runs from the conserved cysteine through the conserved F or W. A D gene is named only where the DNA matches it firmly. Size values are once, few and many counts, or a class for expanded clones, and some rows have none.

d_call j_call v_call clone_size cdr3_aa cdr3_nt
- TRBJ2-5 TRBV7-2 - CASSLGRAGAQETQYF TGTGCCAGCAGCTTAGGAAGGGCGGGGGCCCAAGAGACCCAGTACTTC
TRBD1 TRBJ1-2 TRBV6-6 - CASSQEQGFGGGYTF TGTGCCAGCAGTCAGGAACAGGGGTTTGGGGGTGGCTACACCTTC
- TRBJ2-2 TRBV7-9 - CASSLAGNTGELFF TGTGCCAGCAGCTTAGCCGGGAACACCGGGGAGCTGTTTTTT
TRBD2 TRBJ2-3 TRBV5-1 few CASSPAERGGDTQYF TGCGCCAGCAGCCCTGCGGAGCGGGGGGGAGATACGCAGTATTTT
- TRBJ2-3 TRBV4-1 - CASSQAQAADTQYF TGCGCCAGCAGCCAAGCCCAAGCCGCAGATACGCAGTATTTT
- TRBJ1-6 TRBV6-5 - CASSYSRTVNSPLHF TGTGCCAGCAGTTACTCGCGGACAGTTAATTCACCCCTCCACTTT
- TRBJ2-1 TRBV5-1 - CASSLLGGVSSYNEQFF TGCGCCAGCAGCTTACTAGGAGGGGTCAGCTCCTACAATGAGCAGTTCTTC
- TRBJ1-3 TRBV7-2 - CASSATASKRSGNTIYF TGTGCCAGCAGCGCGACAGCCTCAAAGAGATCTGGAAACACCATATATTTT
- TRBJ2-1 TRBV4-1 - CASSQRGLGGARNEQFF TGCGCCAGCAGCCAGCGGGGCCTAGGGGGGGCTCGAAATGAGCAGTTCTTC
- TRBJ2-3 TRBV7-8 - CASSLEAGYTDTQYF TGTGCCAGCAGCTTAGAGGCGGGATACACAGATACGCAGTATTTT
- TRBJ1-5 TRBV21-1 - CASSKALLTGPQPQHF TGTGCCAGCAGCAAAGCGCTTTTGACAGGCCCTCAGCCCCAGCATTTT
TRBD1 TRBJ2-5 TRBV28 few CASSPMDRAGTQYF TGTGCCAGCAGTCCTATGGACAGGGCGGGGACCCAGTACTTC
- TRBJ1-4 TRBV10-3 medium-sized CAISPTATNEKLFF TGTGCCATCAGTCCGACAGCAACTAATGAAAAACTGTTTTTT
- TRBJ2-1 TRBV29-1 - CSVVWREDYNEQFF TGCAGCGTTGTATGGAGGGAGGACTACAATGAGCAGTTCTTC
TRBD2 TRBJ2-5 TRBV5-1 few CASSLGGSGRQETQYF TGCGCCAGCAGCTTGGGCGGGAGTGGTCGGCAAGAGACCCAGTACTTC
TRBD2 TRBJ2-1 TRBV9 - CASSAHPGRANEQFF TGTGCCAGCAGCGCCCATCCCGGGAGGGCGAATGAGCAGTTCTTC
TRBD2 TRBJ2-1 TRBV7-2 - CASSFSGGSSYNEQFF TGTGCCAGCAGCTTTTCGGGAGGCAGCTCCTACAATGAGCAGTTCTTC
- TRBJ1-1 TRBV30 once CAWSFGSPEAFF TGTGCCTGGAGCTTCGGGTCGCCAGAAGCTTTCTTT